The 8 T cell receptor beta chains given below trace back to one sample, sequenced in a study of blood T cell repertoires in COVID-19 (dated by TCRdb to the early 2020s). Library prep was done by the immunoSEQ multiplex PCR assay. TCRdb's version of the immuneACCESS table is confined to in-frame rearrangements and falls short of the full clone set. An unresolved V gene accounts for under half of the shortfall where checked; the remainder is of unknown origin. The sample profile shows 250,000 to 300,000 clones; approximately 85% of them were found once. The biggest ten clones account for 11% of the sample. Sequences were obtained from peripheral blood. The receptors shown here come from a woman aged 70-85 years with acute or convalescent COVID-19.

The V and J genes are TRBV3-1 (or the pseudogene TRBV3-2) and TRBJ2-2; D gene uncertain. The CDR3 has 12 residues. Trimming left V 2 bases short and J 5 bases short, with 3 bases between. Germline V gene lookup returns CDR1 LGHDT and CDR2 YNNKEL (reference sequence). In nucleotides, the CDR3 is TGTGCCAGCAGCCAACGGACCGGGGAGCTGTTTTTT. It translates to CASSQRTGELFF.

The chain joins TRBV19 to TRBJ1-1; 10 nucleotides align to TRBD1. Germline CDR1 and CDR2: LNHDA and SQIVND (reference sequence). J lost 4 bases, V lost 5 bases, and 4 bases had no gene match. The CDR3 contains 14 residues. CDR3 in amino acids: CASSPRDRGTEAFF. The CDR3 region has the DNA TGTGCCAGTAGTCCCCGGGACAGGGGCACTGAAGCTTTCTTT.

The V and J genes are TRBV2 and TRBJ2-3, with 7 positions matching TRBD2. The trim removed 4 bases at V and 4 bases at J, leaving 11 bases unmatched. The V gene's germline CDR1 is SNHLY and CDR2 FYNNEI. The CDR3 covers 16 residues. In DNA form, the CDR3 reads TGTGCCAGCAGTGCCCGCGGGACTAAATCGGCAGATACGCAGTATTTT. It yields the protein CASSARGTKSADTQYF.

This rearrangement joins TRBV12-3 or TRBV12-4 to TRBJ2-7; 8 nucleotides agree with TRBD1. V trimming: 5 bases; J trimming: 6 bases; junction bases outside the gene matches: 3. This CDR3 contains 12 residues. Here the CDR3 reads CASSLTGGEQYF. The CDR3, as DNA: TGTGCCAGCAGTCTCACAGGGGGCGAGCAGTACTTC.

The chain recombines TRBV7-2 with TRBJ2-3; TRBD1 agrees at 8 bases. CDR1 is SGHTA, CDR2 FQGNSA, per germline. This CDR3 region has 15 residues. V shed 3 bases, J shed 4 bases, and the junction held 6 bases outside the gene matches. CDR3 DNA: TGTGCCAGCAGCTTTCTCGGACAGGGTGCAGATACGCAGTATTTT. It specifies CASSFLGQGADTQYF. Looking up the rest from reference TRBV7-2 and TRBJ2-3 gives the full variable domain: GAGVSQSPSNKVTEKGKDVELRCDPISGHTALYWYRQSLGQGLEFLIYFQGNSAPDKSGLPSDRFSAERTGGSVSTLTIQRTQQEDSAVYLCASSFLGQGADTQYFGPGTRLTVL.

This chain links TRBV6-5 with TRBJ1-6; D is perhaps TRBD1 (6 bases). The ends were cut back, 11 bases at V and 7 bases at J, with 15 bases in the middle. CDR3 length: 13 residues. CDR1 is MNHEY and CDR2 is SVGAGI in the germline V gene. DNA of the CDR3: TGTGCCTATGCGGCAGGGGCCAATTCACCCCTCCACTTT. It translates to CAYAAGANSPLHF.

The CDR3 DNA follows: TGTGCCAGCAGGGACTCCCTAGGTGGCTACACCTTC. Protein: CASRDSLGGYTF. V is TRBV12-3 or TRBV12-4 and J is TRBJ1-2; no firm D call. The V end was cut by 6 bases, the J end by 7 bases, with 12 bases between. CDR3 length: 12 residues.

The chain recombines TRBV7-3 with TRBJ1-1, with D tentatively TRBD1 (5 bases). V gave up 5 bases and J gave up 8 bases, with 15 bases separating them. This CDR3 is 13 amino acids long. The germline V gene encodes CDR1 SGHTA and CDR2 FQGTGA. The CDR3 nucleotides read TGTGCCAGCAGCCCAACGGGGGTGGGGGAAGCTTTCTTT. This sequence encodes CASSPTGVGEAFF.